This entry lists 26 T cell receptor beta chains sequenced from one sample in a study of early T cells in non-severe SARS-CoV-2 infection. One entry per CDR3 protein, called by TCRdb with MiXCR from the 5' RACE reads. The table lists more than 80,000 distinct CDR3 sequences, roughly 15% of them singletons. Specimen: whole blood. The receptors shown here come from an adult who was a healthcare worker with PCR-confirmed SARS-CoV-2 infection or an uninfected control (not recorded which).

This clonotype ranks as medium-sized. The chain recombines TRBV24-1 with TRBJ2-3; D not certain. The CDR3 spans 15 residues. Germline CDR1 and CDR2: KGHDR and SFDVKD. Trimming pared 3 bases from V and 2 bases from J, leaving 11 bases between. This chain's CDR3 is CATSDRHDTTDTQYF. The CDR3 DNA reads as TGTGCCACCAGTGATCGACACGACACCACAGATACGCAGTATTTT.

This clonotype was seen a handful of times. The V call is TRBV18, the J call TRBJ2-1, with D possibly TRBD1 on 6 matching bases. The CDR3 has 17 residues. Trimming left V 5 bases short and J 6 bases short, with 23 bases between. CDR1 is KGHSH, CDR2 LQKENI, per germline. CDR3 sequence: CASSTFPGQGGFNEQFF. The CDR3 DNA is TGTGCCAGCTCAACTTTCCCGGGACAAGGTGGATTCAATGAGCAGTTCTTC.

The CDR3 nucleotides read TGTGCCAGCAGCTTAGGAAGCGGGGGACTTCAAGAGACCCAGTACTTC. This gives the protein CASSLGSGGLQETQYF. The chain carries TRBV7-9 and TRBJ2-5; 8 positions match TRBD2. The CDR3 has 16 amino acids. V lost 1 base, J lost 2 bases, and 6 bases stayed unmatched. Germline assignment: CDR1 SEHNR and CDR2 FQNEAQ (reference sequence).

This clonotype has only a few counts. The CDR3: CASSHRPGTGGWEQYF. CDR3 nucleotides: TGTGCCAGCAGCCACAGACCCGGGACAGGGGGCTGGGAGCAGTACTTC. The chain employs TRBV2 and TRBJ2-7, with 12 bases aligning to TRBD1. The CDR3 length is 16 residues. The germline V gene has CDR1 SNHLY and CDR2 FYNNEI. V dropped 6 bases and J dropped 7; count of bases not matched to a gene: 13.

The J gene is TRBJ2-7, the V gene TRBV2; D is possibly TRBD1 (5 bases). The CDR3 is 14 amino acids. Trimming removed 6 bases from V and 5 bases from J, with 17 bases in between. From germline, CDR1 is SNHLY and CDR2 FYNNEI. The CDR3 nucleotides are TGTGCCAGCAGAGGACACTTCGAATTGGACGAGCAGTACTTC. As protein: CASRGHFELDEQYF.

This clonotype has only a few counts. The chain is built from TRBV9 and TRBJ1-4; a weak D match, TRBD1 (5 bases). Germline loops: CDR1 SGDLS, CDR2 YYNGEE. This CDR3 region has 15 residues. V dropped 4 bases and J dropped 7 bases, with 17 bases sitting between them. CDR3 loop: CASSTSERGFEKLFF. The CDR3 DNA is TGTGCCAGCAGCACCTCCGAGAGGGGCTTTGAAAAACTGTTTTTT.

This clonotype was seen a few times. CDR3 loop: CASSTGTDSSPLHF. CDR3 in DNA: TGTGCCAGCAGTACCGGGACAGACTCTTCACCCCTCCACTTT. V and J are TRBV5-6 and TRBJ1-6, with TRBD1 identical over 7 bases. Germline values: CDR1 SGHDT, CDR2 YYEEEE. The J segment lost 9 bases and the V segment lost 5 bases, leaving 8 bases of the junction unmatched. The CDR3 has 14 residues.

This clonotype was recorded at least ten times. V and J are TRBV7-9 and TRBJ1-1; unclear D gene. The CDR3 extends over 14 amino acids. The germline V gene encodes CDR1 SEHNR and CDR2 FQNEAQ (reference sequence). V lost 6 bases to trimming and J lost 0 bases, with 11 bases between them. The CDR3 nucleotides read TGTGCCAGCAGAACCCGCTGGGTGAACACTGAAGCTTTCTTT. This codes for CASRTRWVNTEAFF. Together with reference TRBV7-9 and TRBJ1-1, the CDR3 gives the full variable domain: DTGVSQNPRHKITKRGQNVTFRCDPISEHNRLYWYRQTLGQGPEFLTYFQNEAQLEKSRLLSDRFSAERPKGSFSTLEIQRTEQGDSAMYLCASRTRWVNTEAFFGQGTRLTVV.

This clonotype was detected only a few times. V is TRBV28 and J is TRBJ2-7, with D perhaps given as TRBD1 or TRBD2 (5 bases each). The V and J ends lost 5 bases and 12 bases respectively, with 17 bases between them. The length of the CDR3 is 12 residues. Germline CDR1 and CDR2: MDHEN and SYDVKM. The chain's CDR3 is CASSTGTLDPYF. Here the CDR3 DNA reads TGTGCCAGCAGTACCGGGACCTTGGATCCGTACTTC.

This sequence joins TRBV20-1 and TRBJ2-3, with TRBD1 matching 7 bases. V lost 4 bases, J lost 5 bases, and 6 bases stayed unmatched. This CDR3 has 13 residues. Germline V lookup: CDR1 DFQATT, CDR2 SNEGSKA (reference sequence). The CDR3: CSAILRGIDTQYF. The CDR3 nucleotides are TGCAGTGCTATACTCAGGGGGATAGATACGCAGTATTTT.

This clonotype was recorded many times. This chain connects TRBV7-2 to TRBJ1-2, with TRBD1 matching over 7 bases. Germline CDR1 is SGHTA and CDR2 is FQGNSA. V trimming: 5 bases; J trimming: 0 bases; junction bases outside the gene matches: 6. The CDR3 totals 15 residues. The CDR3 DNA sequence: TGTGCCAGCAGCGGTTACCAGGGGGCTAACTATGGCTACACCTTC. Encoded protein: CASSGYQGANYGYTF.

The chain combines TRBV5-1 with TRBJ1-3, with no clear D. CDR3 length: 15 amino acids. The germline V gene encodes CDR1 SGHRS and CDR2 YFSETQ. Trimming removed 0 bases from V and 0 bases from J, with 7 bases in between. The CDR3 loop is CASSLASDSGNTIYF. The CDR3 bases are TGCGCCAGCAGCTTGGCGAGCGACTCTGGAAACACCATATATTTT.

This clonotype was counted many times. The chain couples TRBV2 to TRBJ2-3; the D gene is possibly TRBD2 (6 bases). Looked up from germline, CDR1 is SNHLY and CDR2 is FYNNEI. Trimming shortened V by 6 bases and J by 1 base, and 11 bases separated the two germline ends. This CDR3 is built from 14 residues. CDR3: CASSLVAGTDTQYF. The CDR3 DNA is TGTGCCAGCAGCCTAGTAGCGGGCACAGATACGCAGTATTTT.

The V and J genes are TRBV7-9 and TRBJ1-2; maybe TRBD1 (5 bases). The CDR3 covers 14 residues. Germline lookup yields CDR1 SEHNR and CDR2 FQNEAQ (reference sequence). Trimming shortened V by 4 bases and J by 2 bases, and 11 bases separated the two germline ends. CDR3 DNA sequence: TGTGCCAGCAGCTACGAGACAGAGAACTATGGCTACACCTTC. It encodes CASSYETENYGYTF.

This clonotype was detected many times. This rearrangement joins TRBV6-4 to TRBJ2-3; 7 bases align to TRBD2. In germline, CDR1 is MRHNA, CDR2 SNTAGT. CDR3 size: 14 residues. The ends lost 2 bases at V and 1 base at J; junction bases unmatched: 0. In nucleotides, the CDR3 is TGTGCCAGCAGTGACGGGGGGGGCACAGATACGCAGTATTTT. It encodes CASSDGGGTDTQYF.

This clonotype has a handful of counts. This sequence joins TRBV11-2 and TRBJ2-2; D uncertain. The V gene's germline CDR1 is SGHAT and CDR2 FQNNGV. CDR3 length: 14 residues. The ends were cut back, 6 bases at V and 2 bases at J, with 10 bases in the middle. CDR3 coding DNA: TGTGCCAGCAGTAAACAGAGAAACACCGGGGAGCTGTTTTTT. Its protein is CASSKQRNTGELFF.

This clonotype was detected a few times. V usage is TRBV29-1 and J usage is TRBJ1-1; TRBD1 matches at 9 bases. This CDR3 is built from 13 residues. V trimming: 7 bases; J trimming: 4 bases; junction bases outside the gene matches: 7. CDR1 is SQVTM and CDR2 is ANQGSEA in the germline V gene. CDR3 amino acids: CSAQQGAGTEAFF. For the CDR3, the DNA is TGCAGCGCACAACAGGGGGCGGGCACTGAAGCTTTCTTT.

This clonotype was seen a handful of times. DNA for the CDR3: TGTGCCAGCAGCGTGGCGGGAACGGGAAACACCATATATTTT. Translation gives CASSVAGTGNTIYF. V usage is TRBV9 and J usage is TRBJ1-3; no clear D gene. V lost 2 bases to trimming and J lost 4 bases, with 10 bases between them. CDR3 length: 14 residues. Germline values: CDR1 SGDLS, CDR2 YYNGEE. Drawing the rest from reference TRBV9 and TRBJ1-3, the complete variable domain is DSGVTQTPKHLITATGQRVTLRCSPRSGDLSVYWYQQSLDQGLQFLIQYYNGEERAKGNILERFSAQQFPDLHSELNLSSLELGDSALYFCASSVAGTGNTIYFGEGSWLTVV.

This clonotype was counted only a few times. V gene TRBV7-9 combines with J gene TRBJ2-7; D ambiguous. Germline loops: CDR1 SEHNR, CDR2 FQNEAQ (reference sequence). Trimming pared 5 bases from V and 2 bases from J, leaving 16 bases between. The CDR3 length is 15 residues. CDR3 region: CASSPPWSGPYEQYF. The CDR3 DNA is TGTGCCAGCAGCCCTCCCTGGTCCGGCCCCTACGAGCAGTACTTC. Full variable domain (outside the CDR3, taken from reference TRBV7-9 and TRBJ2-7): DTGVSQNPRHKITKRGQNVTFRCDPISEHNRLYWYRQTLGQGPEFLTYFQNEAQLEKSRLLSDRFSAERPKGSFSTLEIQRTEQGDSAMYLCASSPPWSGPYEQYFGPGTRLTVT.

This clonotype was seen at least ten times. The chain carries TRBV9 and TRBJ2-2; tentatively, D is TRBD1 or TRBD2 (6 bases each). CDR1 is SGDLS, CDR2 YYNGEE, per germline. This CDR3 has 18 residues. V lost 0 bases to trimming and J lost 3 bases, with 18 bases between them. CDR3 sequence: CASSVEPRGTTDTGELFF. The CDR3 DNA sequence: TGTGCCAGCAGCGTAGAGCCCCGGGGGACAACCGACACCGGGGAGCTGTTTTTT.

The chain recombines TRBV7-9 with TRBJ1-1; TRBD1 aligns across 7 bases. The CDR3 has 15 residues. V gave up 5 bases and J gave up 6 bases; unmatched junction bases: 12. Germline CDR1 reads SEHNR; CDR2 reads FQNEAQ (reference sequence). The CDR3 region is CASSPGKGASPEAFF. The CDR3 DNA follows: TGTGCCAGCAGCCCGGGGAAGGGGGCGTCCCCTGAAGCTTTCTTT.

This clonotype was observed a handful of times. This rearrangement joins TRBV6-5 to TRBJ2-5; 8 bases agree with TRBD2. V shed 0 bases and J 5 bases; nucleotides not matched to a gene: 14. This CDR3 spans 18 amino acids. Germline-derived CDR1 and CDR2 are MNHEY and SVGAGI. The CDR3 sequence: CASSYSVLRGGNEETQYF. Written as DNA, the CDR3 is TGTGCCAGCAGTTACTCGGTTCTCCGGGGGGGCAACGAGGAGACCCAGTACTTC.

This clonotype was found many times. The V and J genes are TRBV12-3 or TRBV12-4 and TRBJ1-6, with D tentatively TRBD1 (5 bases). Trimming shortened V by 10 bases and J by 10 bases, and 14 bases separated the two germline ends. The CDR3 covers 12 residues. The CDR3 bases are TGTGCCACCGCCCAGGGCGGGTCACCCCTCCACTTT. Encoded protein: CATAQGGSPLHF.

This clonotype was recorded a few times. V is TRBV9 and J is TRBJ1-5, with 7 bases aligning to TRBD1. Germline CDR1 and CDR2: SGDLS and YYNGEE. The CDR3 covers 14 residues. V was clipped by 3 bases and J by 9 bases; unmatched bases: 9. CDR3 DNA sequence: TGTGCCAGCAGCGCAGGGGGGCCTGATACGCCCCAGCATTTT. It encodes CASSAGGPDTPQHF.

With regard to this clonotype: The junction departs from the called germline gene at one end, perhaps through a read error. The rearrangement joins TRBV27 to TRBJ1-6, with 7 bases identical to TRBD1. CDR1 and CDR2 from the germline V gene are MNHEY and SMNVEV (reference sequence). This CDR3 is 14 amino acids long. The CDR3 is CAGSLSPGGSPLHF. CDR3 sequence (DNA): TGTGCCGGCAGTTTATCGCCAGGGGGTTCACCCCTCCACTTT.

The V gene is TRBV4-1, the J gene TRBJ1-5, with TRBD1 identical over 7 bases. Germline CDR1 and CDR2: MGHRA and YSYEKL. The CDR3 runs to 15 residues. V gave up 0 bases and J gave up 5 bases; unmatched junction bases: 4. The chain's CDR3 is CASSQEGQGDQPQHF. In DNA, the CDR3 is TGCGCCAGCAGCCAAGAGGGCCAGGGGGATCAGCCCCAGCATTTT.